This TCR beta chain came from a study of blood T cell repertoires in COVID-19. Overall study context: Collection of acute and convalescent COVID-19 samples took place in the United States, Italy and Spain.

Authors' analysis steps: Amplification of reference gene primers was used by the study to estimate nucleated cell counts. Only in-frame clones appear in the TCRdb table, and some are missing; sequencing was by immunoSEQ multiplex PCR. D and trimming were read from the DNA, whereas the V and J calls and clone size are those reported in that table. The sample yields roughly 15,000 clones, 70% to 80% seen once. The receptor's source is a man in his sixties with acute or convalescent COVID-19. Specimen: peripheral blood.

CDR3 DNA sequence: TGCGCCAGCAGCTTCCAGACTAGCCCCGGGGAGCTGTTTTTT. Amino acids: CASSFQTSPGELFF. This chain links TRBV5-1 with TRBJ2-2, with 7 bases that match TRBD2. The germline V gene has CDR1 SGHRS and CDR2 YFSETQ. V trimming: 2 bases; J trimming: 6 bases; junction bases outside the gene matches: 4. The CDR3 spans 14 residues. Drawing the rest from reference TRBV5-1 and TRBJ2-2, the complete variable domain is KAGVTQTPRYLIKTRGQQVTLSCSPISGHRSVSWYQQTPGQGLQFLFEYFSETQRNKGNFPGRFSGRQFSNSRSEMNVSTLELGDSALYLCASSFQTSPGELFFGEGSRLTVL.